Each of the 18 T cell receptor beta chains below was sequenced from the same sample in a study of glioma-infiltrating T cells. Amplification of TCR alpha and beta CDR3 regions from RNA used iRepertoire nested multiplex PCR. TCRdb passed the multiplex PCR reads through MiXCR, listing each CDR3 protein once. The sample has approximately 190,000 distinct CDR3 sequences; over 25% are singletons. The sample was glioma tissue, nonneoplastic brain tissue, or PBMCs (not recorded which). The receptors derive from a human donor with low-grade glioma or glioblastoma, undergoing nonglioma brain surgery, or in good health (not recorded which).

Worth noting for this clonotype: Being one base from a much bigger clone, this may be a read error. The chain has TRBV11-2 and TRBJ2-1; the D is unclear. Germline assignment: CDR1 SGHAT and CDR2 FQNNGV. V was cut by 5 bases and J by 8 bases, with 13 bases left in between. The CDR3 has 13 amino acids. The CDR3 coding sequence is TGTGCCAGCAGCATTACCCACTTGTATGAGCAGTTCTTC. Protein product: CASSITHLYEQFF.

This clonotype was counted many times. The chain's CDR3 is CASSYSCRGYGYTF. Here the CDR3 DNA reads TGTGCCAGCAGTTACTCTTGCAGAGGCTATGGCTACACCTTC. The chain carries TRBV6-7 and TRBJ1-2; D not resolved. TRBV6-7 is marked as an open reading frame, function uncertain. The CDR3 contains 14 residues. V gave up 0 bases and J gave up 4 bases, with 9 bases separating them.

The rearrangement uses TRBV6-2 or TRBV6-3 and TRBJ2-7; the D gene is possibly TRBD1 (6 bases). This CDR3 has 16 residues. Germline CDR1 reads MNHEY; CDR2 reads SVGEGT. The V and J ends lost 0 bases and 2 bases respectively, with 14 bases between them. This CDR3 reads CASSYSSGADPYEQYF. As DNA, the CDR3 is TGTGCCAGCAGTTACTCGTCAGGGGCGGATCCCTACGAGCAGTACTTC.

This clonotype was seen a few times. CDR3 bases: TGTGCCAGCAGCCGGACAGGTGTCATGGAAAAACTGTTTTTT. This codes for CASSRTGVMEKLFF. The chain joins TRBV7-9 to TRBJ1-4; 7 nucleotides line up with TRBD1. The length of the CDR3 is 14 residues. V lost 5 bases, J lost 8 bases, and 8 bases stayed unmatched. The germline gives CDR1 SEHNR, CDR2 FQNEAQ (reference sequence). Supplemented by reference TRBV7-9 and TRBJ1-4, the full variable domain reads DTGVSQNPRHKITKRGQNVTFRCDPISEHNRLYWYRQTLGQGPEFLTYFQNEAQLEKSRLLSDRFSAERPKGSFSTLEIQRTEQGDSAMYLCASSRTGVMEKLFFGSGTQLSVL.

This rearrangement joins TRBV27 to TRBJ2-7; 11 positions match TRBD1. V gave up 7 bases and J gave up 6 bases; unmatched junction bases: 5. The germline CDR1 and CDR2 sequences are MNHEY and SMNVEV (reference sequence). This CDR3 region has 13 residues. CDR3 nucleotide sequence: TGTGCCAGCATCAAGGGACAGGGGGGCGAGCAGTACTTC. It translates to CASIKGQGGEQYF.

There are many counts of this clonotype. This sequence joins TRBV27 and TRBJ2-7, with TRBD2 matching over 8 bases. The CDR3 consists of 15 residues. V was clipped by 5 bases and J by 6 bases; unmatched bases: 12. The germline CDR1 and CDR2 sequences are MNHEY and SMNVEV (reference sequence). CDR3 protein: CASSPRDTSGSEQYF. The DNA of the CDR3 is TGTGCCAGCAGTCCTCGAGATACTAGCGGCAGCGAGCAGTACTTC.

The CDR3 coding sequence is TGTGCCAGCTCACCAGGCAAAAACATTCAGTACTTC. Its translation is CASSPGKNIQYF. J is TRBJ2-4 and V is TRBV18; no clear D gene. CDR3 length: 12 amino acids. The germline CDR1 and CDR2 sequences are KGHSH and LQKENI. V dropped 2 bases and J dropped 3 bases, with 2 bases sitting between them.

V is TRBV7-8 and J is TRBJ2-1; D unresolved. The J call may not be correct, given that the DNA end is closer to TRBJ2-7. Germline loops: CDR1 SGHVS, CDR2 FQNEAQ. The CDR3 extends over 15 amino acids. The CDR3 loop is CASSLELTHSYEQYF. The CDR3 DNA reads TGTGCCAGCAGCTTAGAATTGACCCACTCCTACGAGCAGTACTTC.

This clonotype showed up many times. This rearrangement joins TRBV12-3 or TRBV12-4 to TRBJ2-7, with unresolved D. CDR3 length: 13 residues. V was cut by 2 bases and J by 0 bases, with 5 bases left in between. In DNA form, the CDR3 reads TGTGCCAGCAGTTTAACCCTCTCCTACGAGCAGTACTTC. The encoded protein is CASSLTLSYEQYF.

This clonotype was seen a few times. The chain combines TRBV5-6 with TRBJ1-4, with no clear D. V lost 1 base and J lost 7, with 11 bases in between. The V gene's germline CDR1 is SGHDT and CDR2 YYEEEE. The CDR3 is 14 residues long. The CDR3 protein is CASSLLGNREKLFF. In DNA form, the CDR3 reads TGTGCCAGCAGCTTGTTAGGGAACCGTGAAAAACTGTTTTTT.

This clonotype was seen many times. The CDR3 loop reads CASTSGQAYEQYF. In DNA form, the CDR3 reads TGTGCCAGCACCTCTGGACAGGCCTACGAGCAGTACTTC. This sequence joins TRBV6-2 or TRBV6-3 and TRBJ2-7, with TRBD1 matching over 7 bases. There are 13 residues in the CDR3. Germline CDR1 and CDR2: MNHEY and SVGEGT. The V gene end was trimmed by 7 bases and the J gene end by 2 bases; junction bases not matched to a gene: 5.

This clonotype was found once. CDR3 region: CATALGTVGDQPQHF. Written as DNA, the CDR3 is TGTGCCACCGCCCTCGGAACAGTGGGCGATCAGCCCCAGCATTTT. The chain is built from TRBV19 and TRBJ1-5; D remains unclear. The germline V gene encodes CDR1 LNHDA and CDR2 SQIVND (reference sequence). V was trimmed by 10 bases and J by 5 bases, leaving 21 bases between them. The CDR3 runs 15 residues.

Regarding this clonotype: The conserved closing phenylalanine or tryptophan is absent in this CDR3, likely reflecting a read error. This chain uses TRBV6-6 with TRBJ1-3; 7 positions match TRBD1. The ends lost 6 bases at V and 2 bases at J; junction bases unmatched: 4. The CDR3 sequence is 14 residues long. Germline CDR1 and CDR2: MNHNY and SVGAGI (reference sequence). CDR3 protein: CASRGGTAGNTIYL. The CDR3, as DNA: TGTGCCAGCAGAGGGGGGACAGCTGGAAACACCATATATCTT.

Note on this clonotype: The junction departs from the called germline gene at one end, perhaps through a read error. CDR3 residues: CASSVGGGTQAFF. CDR3 DNA: TGTGCCAGCAGCGTGGGAGGCGGCACTCAAGCTTTCTTT. The chain has TRBV9 and TRBJ1-1; D is unresolved. The CDR3 totals 13 residues. Looked up from germline, CDR1 is SGDLS and CDR2 is YYNGEE.

This chain joins TRBV7-2 and TRBJ1-2; no firm D call. The CDR3 has 16 residues. Between the trimmed V and J ends, which lost 7 bases and 5 bases, there was a span of 23 bases. Germline V gene sequence: CDR1 SGHTA, CDR2 FQGNSA. The CDR3 nucleotides read TGTGCCAGCATTTCTACGTGGACTCAAACCTCATATGGCTACACCTTC. It is translated as CASISTWTQTSYGYTF.

The gene calls are TRBV3-1 and TRBJ2-7, with 10 bases identical to TRBD1. V gave up 5 bases and J gave up 7 bases; unmatched junction bases: 11. This CDR3 is 15 amino acids long. Germline CDR1 is LGHDT and CDR2 is YNNKEL (reference sequence). CDR3 sequence (DNA): TGTGCCAGCAGCTTCCGGGACAGGGGAAGAGGAGAGCAGTACTTC. Translation: CASSFRDRGRGEQYF.

This clonotype came up many times. The chain employs TRBV7-3 and TRBJ2-3; D might be TRBD1 or TRBD2, each matching 5 bases. The CDR3 totals 15 residues. Trimming took off 6 bases at V and 5 bases at J, with 18 bases between the two ends. Germline CDR1 reads SGHTA; CDR2 reads FQGTGA. CDR3 bases: TGTGCCAGCAGTTTTGGGGTTGGGGGTGGAGATACGCAGTATTTT. As protein: CASSFGVGGGDTQYF.

This clonotype has a count of ten or more. The chain links TRBV20-1 to TRBJ2-7; TRBD1 agrees at 7 bases. Germline loops: CDR1 DFQATT, CDR2 SNEGSKA (reference sequence). Trimming cost V 2 bases and J 6 bases; bases outside gene matches: 10. This CDR3 is 14 amino acids long. The CDR3 region is CSARKWQGDVEQYF. As DNA, the CDR3 is TGCAGTGCTAGAAAATGGCAGGGGGATGTCGAGCAGTACTTC.